These T cell receptor beta chains were read from a single sample in a study of spatial heterogeneity in lung cancer. MiXCR, run by TCRdb on the 5' RACE reads, gives a single entry per CDR3 protein. The repertoire holds fewer than 7,000 distinct CDR3 sequences, with about 8.2% as singletons. The material was normal lung tissue next to the tumor, obtained at surgery. The source is a female donor with early-stage non-small cell lung cancer. CDR3s include the opening cysteine and the closing phenylalanine or tryptophan. A D gene is named only where the DNA matches it firmly. The size entry is marked missing in some rows and otherwise reads once, few, many or a size class.

j_call | d_call | clone_size | v_call | cdr3_length | cdr3_aa | cdr3_nt
TRBJ2-1 | . | medium-sized | TRBV6-5 | 15 | CASSYGRGGHNEQFF | TGTGCCAGCAGTTACGGCCGCGGGGGCCACAATGAGCAGTTCTTC
TRBJ2-2 | TRBD1 | few | TRBV4-1 | 16 | CASSTRQGAGTGELFF | TGCGCCAGCAGCACTCGACAGGGGGCAGGCACCGGGGAGCTGTTTTTT
TRBJ1-1 | . | many | TRBV4-3 | 14 | CASSQEGRGSEAFF | TGCGCCAGCAGCCAAGAAGGTAGGGGATCTGAAGCTTTCTTT
TRBJ1-2 | . | medium-sized | TRBV10-3 | 13 | CAISGDWVYGYTF | TGTGCCATCTCGGGAGACTGGGTCTATGGCTACACCTTC
TRBJ1-2 | . | medium-sized | TRBV28 | 14 | CASTLSTGLYGYTF | TGTGCCAGCACCCTTTCGACAGGACTCTATGGCTACACCTTC
TRBJ2-5 | . | medium-sized | TRBV12-3/TRBV12-4 | 14 | CASSFPDSQETQYF | TGTGCCAGCAGTTTCCCAGACAGTCAAGAGACCCAGTACTTC
TRBJ2-3 | . | medium-sized | TRBV24-1 | 17 | CATSGLQGETSTDTQYF | TGTGCCACCAGTGGCCTACAGGGAGAGACTAGCACAGATACGCAGTATTTT
TRBJ2-4 | . | once | TRBV9 | 14 | CASAGRDSGNIQYF | TGTGCCAGCGCGGGCCGAGACTCCGGGAACATTCAGTACTTC
TRBJ2-5 | TRBD2 | large | TRBV20-1 | 14 | CSAGLAGGQETQYF | TGCAGTGCCGGACTAGCGGGGGGACAAGAGACCCAGTACTTC
TRBJ2-5 | TRBD2 | few | TRBV20-1 | 15 | CSARGGAGGLETQYF | TGCAGTGCCAGGGGAGGGGCGGGGGGTTTGGAGACCCAGTACTTC
TRBJ2-5 | . | many | TRBV18 | 13 | CASSPQRQETQYF | TGTGCCAGCTCACCACAGCGGCAGGAGACCCAGTACTTC
TRBJ2-3 | . | many | TRBV20-1 | 15 | CSARRWGAPTDTQYF | TGCAGTGCTAGAAGATGGGGGGCCCCCACAGATACGCAGTATTTT
TRBJ2-1 | . | . | TRBV19 | 14 | CASSIHGSYNEQFF | TGTGCCAGTAGTATTCATGGATCCTACAATGAGCAGTTCTTC
TRBJ2-3 | . | medium-sized | TRBV5-1 | 12 | CASRSGTDTQYF | TGCGCCAGCAGATCGGGCACAGATACGCAGTATTTT
TRBJ2-7 | . | medium-sized | TRBV7-8 | 14 | CASSLGRQGYEQYF | TGTGCCAGCAGCTTAGGTCGCCAGGGCTACGAGCAGTACTTC
TRBJ2-7 | . | . | TRBV7-9 | 12 | CASSPQSDEQYF | TGTGCCAGCAGCCCTCAATCGGACGAGCAGTACTTC
TRBJ2-5 | TRBD2 | many | TRBV27 | 17 | CASSLRPRPSGQETQYF | TGTGCCAGCAGTTTAAGGCCCCGGCCTAGCGGTCAAGAGACCCAGTACTTC
TRBJ2-5 | . | medium-sized | TRBV5-6 | 15 | CASSLRTAPQETQYF | TGTGCCAGCAGCTTGCGAACAGCCCCACAAGAGACCCAGTACTTC
TRBJ2-1 | . | many | TRBV12-3/TRBV12-4 | 14 | CASSPSASYNEQFF | TGTGCCAGCAGTCCCTCGGCCTCCTACAATGAGCAGTTCTTC
TRBJ2-2 | TRBD1 | few | TRBV3-1 | 13 | CASSDRAAGELFF | TGTGCCAGCAGCGACAGGGCCGCCGGGGAGCTGTTTTTT
TRBJ2-2 | . | . | TRBV6-5 | 12 | CASTGGTGELFF | TGTGCCAGCACGGGTGGCACCGGGGAGCTGTTTTTT
TRBJ2-1 | . | medium-sized | TRBV20-1 | 15 | CSAILASGRIGEQFF | TGCAGTGCGATCCTAGCGAGTGGCAGAATCGGTGAGCAGTTCTTC
TRBJ1-3 | . | medium-sized | TRBV6-5 | 17 | CASSPLPPSTSGNTIYF | TGTGCCAGCAGTCCATTACCTCCTTCGACCTCTGGAAACACCATATATTTT
TRBJ2-2 | TRBD2 | few | TRBV12-3/TRBV12-4 | 18 | CASSHSGLAGRNTGELFF | TGTGCCAGCAGTCACTCCGGACTAGCGGGACGAAACACCGGGGAGCTGTTTTTT
TRBJ2-6 | . | few | TRBV5-4 | 13 | CASSLWGAPVLTF | TGTGCCAGCAGCTTGTGGGGGGCCCCCGTCCTGACTTTC
TRBJ1-2 | . | medium-sized | TRBV27 | 13 | CASSSGHVAGYTF | TGTGCCAGCAGTTCAGGACATGTTGCTGGCTACACCTTC
TRBJ1-4 | TRBD1 | many | TRBV4-2 | 15 | CASSPRDRGNEKLFF | TGTGCCAGCAGCCCCCGGGACAGGGGTAATGAAAAACTGTTTTTT
TRBJ1-2 | . | medium-sized | TRBV12-3/TRBV12-4 | 14 | CASSAGPFGLGYTF | TGTGCCAGCAGCGCTGGTCCCTTCGGTCTTGGCTACACCTTC
TRBJ1-1 | TRBD1 | few | TRBV6-1 | 14 | CASSGGQPATEAFF | TGTGCCAGCAGTGGGGGACAGCCGGCCACTGAAGCTTTCTTT
TRBJ1-1 | . | medium-sized | TRBV20-1 | 12 | CSASGRDTEAFF | TGCAGTGCCAGCGGCCGGGACACTGAAGCTTTCTTT
TRBJ2-2 | TRBD1 | medium-sized | TRBV12-3/TRBV12-4 | 14 | CASSPTGRTGELFF | TGTGCCAGCAGTCCGACAGGGCGGACCGGGGAGCTGTTTTTT
TRBJ2-6 | . | medium-sized | TRBV6-1 | 15 | CASVNRGSGANVLTF | TGTGCCAGCGTGAATAGAGGCTCTGGGGCCAACGTCCTGACTTTC
TRBJ2-7 | . | few | TRBV27 | 16 | CASSYLGQGIMSEQYF | TGTGCCAGCAGTTACCTGGGGCAGGGCATCATGAGCGAGCAGTACTTC
TRBJ1-2 | . | large | TRBV4-3 | 14 | CASSVTGSNYGYTF | TGCGCCAGCAGCGTAACAGGGTCTAACTATGGCTACACCTTC
TRBJ2-7 | . | many | TRBV5-1 | 15 | CASSSESDSRYEQYF | TGCGCCAGCAGCTCCGAATCGGACAGCCGCTACGAGCAGTACTTC
TRBJ1-2 | . | medium-sized | TRBV6-5 | 14 | CASSYSTGSEGYTF | TGTGCCAGCAGTTACTCTACGGGGTCGGAAGGCTACACCTTC
TRBJ2-3 | TRBD2 | few | TRBV6-5 | 15 | CASSYGRGDTDTQYF | TGTGCCAGCAGTTACGGGCGGGGGGACACAGATACGCAGTATTTT
TRBJ1-2 | . | medium-sized | TRBV2 | 12 | CASRRQSGGYTF | TGTGCCAGCAGGAGACAGAGCGGGGGCTACACCTTC
TRBJ2-1 | . | . | TRBV2 | 11 | CATGAENEQFF | TGTGCTACGGGTGCCGAGAATGAGCAGTTCTTC
TRBJ2-7 | . | . | TRBV5-1 | 14 | CASSLDGTAYEQYF | TGCGCCAGCAGCTTGGACGGAACAGCCTACGAGCAGTACTTC
TRBJ1-1 | . | medium-sized | TRBV7-9 | 13 | CASSLEGTIKAFF | TGTGCCAGCAGCTTAGAGGGGACAATCAAAGCTTTCTTT
TRBJ2-5 | . | many | TRBV5-4 | 13 | CASSQGLLKTQYF | TGTGCCAGCAGCCAGGGACTGCTGAAGACCCAGTACTTC
TRBJ1-2 | . | medium-sized | TRBV6-5 | 16 | CASSGEGTGGYYGYTF | TGTGCCAGCAGTGGCGAGGGGACGGGCGGGTACTATGGCTACACCTTC
TRBJ2-3 | . | few | TRBV20-1 | 14 | CSARVGTSTDTQYF | TGCAGTGCTAGAGTGGGGACTAGCACAGATACGCAGTATTTT
TRBJ2-7 | . | few | TRBV20-1 | 14 | CSARALEGGYEQYF | TGCAGTGCTAGAGCCCTGGAGGGTGGCTACGAGCAGTACTTC
TRBJ2-1 | . | . | TRBV7-3 | 15 | CASSLTLAAYNEQFF | TGTGCCAGCAGCTTAACCCTAGCCGCTTACAATGAGCAGTTCTTC
TRBJ1-2 | . | many | TRBV29-1 | 15 | CSVVLLGILNYGYTF | TGCAGCGTTGTGTTGTTGGGGATTCTTAACTATGGCTACACCTTC
TRBJ2-1 | TRBD2 | medium-sized | TRBV3-1 | 16 | CASSTLAGGLNNEQFF | TGTGCCAGCAGCACACTAGCGGGGGGCCTGAACAATGAGCAGTTCTTC
TRBJ2-4 | . | medium-sized | TRBV6-2/TRBV6-3 | 12 | CASSPQSNIQYF | TGTGCCAGCTCGCCCCAGTCTAACATTCAGTACTTC
TRBJ1-1 | TRBD1 | medium-sized | TRBV4-2 | 15 | CASSQEGGANTEAFF | TGTGCCAGCAGCCAGGAAGGGGGCGCGAACACTGAAGCTTTCTTT
TRBJ1-1 | . | medium-sized | TRBV18 | 17 | CASSPRPRGGGYTEAFF | TGTGCCAGCTCACCCCGGCCGCGGGGTGGTGGGTACACTGAAGCTTTCTTT
TRBJ1-1 | . | few | TRBV5-1 | 15 | CASAPGGRRGTEAFF | TGCGCCAGCGCCCCCGGGGGGAGGCGGGGCACTGAAGCTTTCTTT
TRBJ1-5 | TRBD1 | medium-sized | TRBV7-2 | 15 | CASSPGTGIGQPQHF | TGTGCCAGCAGCCCCGGGACAGGAATTGGGCAGCCCCAGCATTTT
TRBJ1-1 | . | few | TRBV20-1 | 12 | CSASPLNTEAFF | TGCAGTGCTAGCCCACTGAACACTGAAGCTTTCTTT
TRBJ1-6 | TRBD1 | . | TRBV6-5 | 15 | CASSSYRGMRTPLHF | TGTGCCAGCAGCTCGTACAGGGGAATGAGGACACCCCTCCACTTT
TRBJ2-2 | . | . | TRBV9 | 14 | CASSNGGNTGELFF | TGTGCCAGCAGCAACGGGGGGAACACCGGGGAGCTGTTTTTT
TRBJ1-3 | . | . | TRBV6-1 | 16 | CASSGGQSYSGNTIYF | TGTGCCAGCAGTGGTGGACAGAGCTACTCTGGAAACACCATATATTTT
TRBJ1-4 | . | medium-sized | TRBV14 | 15 | CASSQGPRRNEKLFF | TGTGCCAGCAGCCAAGGCCCCAGACGGAATGAAAAACTGTTTTTT